The 29 T cell receptor beta chains given below trace back to one sample, sequenced in a study of cytomegalovirus exposure and HLA in healthy donors. This PCR relied on a set of 60 Vbeta primers and 13 Jbeta primers. The repertoire was sequenced with immunoSEQ multiplex PCR; TCRdb's copy has only in-frame clones and lacks some. The sample yields about 90,000 clones, roughly 71% seen once. Sequencing was done on a sample of PBMCs. The receptor source for this set is a woman aged 18-29 years in good health and CMV-seropositive.

There are a few counts of this clone. The rearrangement uses TRBV4-3 and TRBJ2-3, with 7 positions matching TRBD2. Germline V gives CDR1 LGHNA, CDR2 YSLEER. Losses at the gene ends were 4 bases for V and 3 bases for J; bases not matched to a gene: 13. The CDR3 loop spans 17 amino acids. In nucleotides, the CDR3 is TGCGCCAGCAGCCTAAGCGCCCGGGAGGCCTTTACAGATACGCAGTATTTT. It is translated as CASSLSAREAFTDTQYF.

V gene TRBV27 combines with J gene TRBJ2-7; 7 bases agree with TRBD1. J lost 4 bases, V lost 0 bases, and 3 bases had no gene match. Germline V CDR1 and CDR2: MNHEY, SMNVEV (reference sequence). CDR3 length: 14 residues. DNA for the CDR3: TGTGCCAGCAGTTTATCAGGGGGCTTTTACGAGCAGTACTTC. Translation: CASSLSGGFYEQYF.

The V and J genes are TRBV15 and TRBJ1-2, with a possible D match to TRBD1 (5 bases). Per the germline V gene, CDR1 is LNHNV and CDR2 is YYDKDF (reference sequence). CDR3 length equals 15 residues. The ends were cut back, 1 base at V and 3 bases at J, with 12 bases in the middle. Here the CDR3 DNA reads TGTGCCACCAGCAGAGGGTGGCAGGGTGACTATGGCTACACCTTC. Encoded protein: CATSRGWQGDYGYTF.

The chain links TRBV6-4 to TRBJ1-2, with unresolved D. V was shortened by 5 bases and J by 5 bases, with 18 bases between the two germline ends. The CDR3 spans 15 residues. The germline gives CDR1 MRHNA, CDR2 SNTAGT. The CDR3 DNA reads as TGTGCCAGCAGTCCTTCCCCCGGGAGAGGGTATGGCTACACCTTC. This encodes CASSPSPGRGYGYTF.

The chain joins TRBV6-1 to TRBJ1-5; 7 bases agree with TRBD1. The CDR3 runs to 14 residues. V lost 5 bases, J lost 4 bases, and 5 bases stayed unmatched. CDR1 is MNHNS and CDR2 is SASEGT in the germline V gene. The CDR3 reads CASSWTGGNQPQHF. CDR3 nucleotides: TGTGCCAGCAGTTGGACAGGAGGAAATCAGCCCCAGCATTTT.

The genes are TRBV4-2 and TRBJ2-5, with 10 bases aligning to TRBD2. CDR3 size: 17 residues. The ends lost 4 bases at V and 1 base at J; junction bases unmatched: 9. The germline V gene has CDR1 LGHNA and CDR2 YNFKEQ. The CDR3 here is CASSPGRTSGTQETQYF. The DNA for the CDR3 is TGTGCCAGCAGCCCAGGGAGGACTAGCGGAACCCAAGAGACCCAGTACTTC.

The rearrangement uses TRBV9 and TRBJ1-6; D is uncertain. Germline CDR1 reads SGDLS; CDR2 reads YYNGEE. The V end lost 2 bases, the J end lost 9 bases, and 12 bases lay between the germline ends. The CDR3 has 14 amino acids. The CDR3 sequence: CASSVGLPTSPLHF. Here the CDR3 DNA reads TGTGCCAGCAGCGTCGGACTACCTACTTCACCCCTCCACTTT.

The rearrangement links TRBV18 to TRBJ1-1; D gene unclear. Germline loops: CDR1 KGHSH, CDR2 LQKENI. The length of the CDR3 is 13 residues. V lost 2 bases, J lost 0 bases, and 4 bases lay in between. CDR3 sequence reads: CASSPSVNTEAFF. The CDR3 DNA sequence: TGTGCCAGCTCACCATCTGTGAACACTGAAGCTTTCTTT.

The rearrangement links TRBV15 to TRBJ2-5; 12 bases line up with TRBD2. V shed 3 bases, J shed 5 bases, and the junction held 1 base outside the gene matches. The germline gives CDR1 LNHNV, CDR2 YYDKDF (reference sequence). The CDR3 covers 14 residues. The CDR3 here is CATSRTSGSETQYF. In DNA form, the CDR3 reads TGTGCCACCAGCAGGACTAGCGGGAGCGAGACCCAGTACTTC.

The chain is built from TRBV7-9 and TRBJ2-7, with D possibly TRBD1 on 6 matching bases. This CDR3 spans 14 amino acids. Germline CDR1 is SEHNR and CDR2 is FQNEAQ (reference sequence). The ends were cut back, 1 base at V and 5 bases at J, with 12 bases in the middle. This chain's CDR3 is CASSLGAGAHEQYF. The CDR3 DNA is TGTGCCAGCAGCTTAGGGGCAGGGGCGCACGAGCAGTACTTC.

The V gene is TRBV9, the J gene TRBJ1-5; D possibly corresponds to TRBD1 (5 bases). Germline CDR1 SGDLS, CDR2 YYNGEE. The CDR3 loop spans 14 amino acids. The V end was cut by 0 bases, the J end by 9 bases, with 13 bases between. This chain's CDR3 is CASSVEGWQGPQHF. The CDR3 region has the DNA TGTGCCAGCAGCGTAGAAGGATGGCAGGGGCCCCAGCATTTT.

The CDR3: CASSRLEGGGYTF. The CDR3 DNA is TGTGCCAGCAGTAGGCTGGAGGGCGGTGGCTACACCTTC. The chain employs TRBV6-6 and TRBJ1-2, with unresolved D. Germline loops: CDR1 MNHNY, CDR2 SVGAGI (reference sequence). The CDR3 contains 13 residues. Trimming left V 5 bases short and J 7 bases short, with 14 bases between.

J is TRBJ1-3 and V is TRBV4-1; D might be TRBD1 (5 bases). CDR3 length: 18 residues. The V and J ends lost 0 bases and 0 bases respectively, with 15 bases between them. Germline V gives CDR1 MGHRA, CDR2 YSYEKL. The DNA for the CDR3 is TGCGCCAGCAGCCAAGAGGAGGGGTCCGCCTTCTCTGGAAACACCATATATTTT. Its protein product is CASSQEEGSAFSGNTIYF.

The chain combines TRBV6-1 with TRBJ2-3; D gene ambiguous. The CDR3 runs to 14 residues. V was clipped by 7 bases and J by 0 bases, with 11 bases between them. The germline CDR1 and CDR2 sequences are MNHNS and SASEGT. The CDR3 nucleotides read TGTGCCAGCACCGACCTAGTTAGCACAGATACGCAGTATTTT. Protein sequence: CASTDLVSTDTQYF.

This clone has a handful of counts. A read error is likely here: a far larger clone is one base away. The chain recombines TRBV4-3 with TRBJ1-1, with TRBD1 as a possible D gene (6 bases). The germline V gene has CDR1 LGHNA and CDR2 YSLEER. Trimming pared 5 bases from V and 5 bases from J, leaving 18 bases between. The length of the CDR3 is 15 residues. For the CDR3, the DNA is TGCGCCAGCAGCTTGGTGTGGAGGGGGGGAACTGAAGCTTTCTTT. It translates to CASSLVWRGGTEAFF.

The chain employs TRBV9 and TRBJ1-2; TRBD1 might be the D (6 bases). Germline loops: CDR1 SGDLS, CDR2 YYNGEE. The CDR3 covers 15 residues. The V gene lost 6 bases and the J gene lost 0 bases, with 15 bases spanning the gap. CDR3 sequence: CASKGETITNYGYTF. In DNA, the CDR3 is TGTGCCAGCAAGGGGGAGACCATAACTAACTATGGCTACACCTTC.

V is TRBV5-5 and J is TRBJ2-7, with a weak D call TRBD2 (6 bases). CDR1 and CDR2 from the germline V gene are SGHKS and YYEKEE (reference sequence). This CDR3 contains 14 residues. V was cut by 2 bases and J by 4 bases, with 13 bases left in between. The DNA for the CDR3 is TGTGCCAGCAGCTTCCCGGGACTTCAGTACGAGCAGTACTTC. Translating gives CASSFPGLQYEQYF. Together with reference TRBV5-5 and TRBJ2-7, the CDR3 gives the full variable domain: DAGVTQSPTHLIKTRGQQVTLRCSPISGHKSVSWYQQVLGQGPQFIFQYYEKEERGRGNFPDRFSARQFPNYSSELNVNALLLGDSALYLCASSFPGLQYEQYFGPGTRLTVT.

The table lists this clone with a few counts. The V and J genes are TRBV28 and TRBJ2-1; 10 nucleotides line up with TRBD2. Germline assignment: CDR1 MDHEN and CDR2 SYDVKM. There are 14 residues in the CDR3. Trimming removed 7 bases from V and 7 bases from J; junction bases left unmatched: 7. CDR3: CASTQHSGRNEQFF. Written as DNA, the CDR3 is TGTGCCAGCACCCAGCATAGCGGGAGGAATGAGCAGTTCTTC.

This clone was recorded once. This chain uses TRBV30 with TRBJ1-5, with a tentative D call TRBD1 (5 bases). Trimming removed 2 bases from V and 6 bases from J, with 11 bases in between. The germline V gene has CDR1 GTSNPN and CDR2 SVGIG (reference sequence). The CDR3 runs to 13 residues. The CDR3 region has the DNA TGTGCCTGGAGTAAAGGGGAAAGTCAGCCCCAGCATTTT. This sequence encodes CAWSKGESQPQHF.

CDR3 DNA sequence: TGCGCCAGCAGCACGACTAGCGGGGGGGGAATATTCACAGATACGCAGTATTTT. Encoded protein: CASSTTSGGGIFTDTQYF. The chain employs TRBV4-3 and TRBJ2-3; TRBD2 agrees at 14 bases. V was pared by 5 bases and J by 2 bases, with 9 bases of the junction left unmatched. The CDR3 sequence is 18 residues long. CDR1 and CDR2 (germline): LGHNA, YSLEER.

The rearrangement uses TRBV11-2 and TRBJ1-3; D is ambiguous. Trimming removed 4 bases from V and 4 bases from J, with 8 bases in between. This CDR3 is 13 amino acids long. Per the germline V gene, CDR1 is SGHAT and CDR2 is FQNNGV. CDR3 sequence: CASSSNRGNTIYF. For the CDR3, the DNA is TGTGCCAGCAGCTCTAATCGGGGAAACACCATATATTTT.

In this sample, this clone turned up a few times. This chain joins TRBV7-2 and TRBJ1-5; 10 bases agree with TRBD1. This CDR3 is built from 13 residues. Germline values: CDR1 SGHTA, CDR2 FQGNSA. V gave up 5 bases and J gave up 6 bases; unmatched junction bases: 1. CDR3 nucleotides: TGTGCCAGCAGCGGACAGGGGGGTCAGCCCCAGCATTTT. Its translation: CASSGQGGQPQHF.

The chain uses TRBV27 and TRBJ2-7; 7 nucleotides align to TRBD2. Germline lookup yields CDR1 MNHEY and CDR2 SMNVEV (reference sequence). Trimming at V came to 0 bases and at J to 3 bases, leaving 5 bases not matched to a gene. There are 15 residues in the CDR3. CDR3 in amino acids: CASSLSASGNYEQYF. As DNA, the CDR3 is TGTGCCAGCAGTTTATCGGCTAGCGGAAACTACGAGCAGTACTTC.

The CDR3 DNA reads as TGTGCCAGTAGTATCCTAACAGGGGCCGCACCTAAGGAGCAGTTCTTC. It translates to CASSILTGAAPKEQFF. The chain carries TRBV19 and TRBJ2-1, with 7 nucleotides matching TRBD1. After removal of 3 bases from V and 10 bases from J, the junction contained 15 bases not matched to a gene. The CDR3 runs to 16 residues. CDR1 LNHDA and CDR2 SQIVND come from the germline V gene (reference sequence).

This chain joins TRBV19 and TRBJ2-2; 8 bases agree with TRBD1. J lost 4 bases, V lost 4 bases, and 11 bases had no gene match. Germline values: CDR1 LNHDA, CDR2 SQIVND (reference sequence). The CDR3 runs 17 residues. DNA for the CDR3: TGTGCCAGTAGTAAACCAGGACAGGGTACGGCCACCGGGGAGCTGTTTTTT. Translated: CASSKPGQGTATGELFF.

This chain links TRBV5-6 with TRBJ2-7; possible D gene TRBD1, 6 bases. Trimming removed 0 bases from V and 3 bases from J, with 7 bases in between. The CDR3 has 13 residues. Germline CDR1 is SGHDT and CDR2 is YYEEEE. The CDR3 DNA sequence: TGTGCCAGCAGCTTGGTAGGGGGCTACGAGCAGTACTTC. As protein: CASSLVGGYEQYF. The full variable domain, in which reference TRBV5-6 and TRBJ2-7 provide the parts outside the CDR3, is DAGVTQSPTHLIKTRGQQVTLRCSPKSGHDTVSWYQQALGQGPQFIFQYYEEEERQRGNFPDRFSGHQFPNYSSELNVNALLLGDSALYLCASSLVGGYEQYFGPGTRLTVT.

This rearrangement joins TRBV18 to TRBJ1-2; D is ambiguous. V was shortened by 4 bases and J by 3 bases, with 21 bases between the two germline ends. Germline assignment: CDR1 KGHSH and CDR2 LQKENI. CDR3 length: 17 amino acids. CDR3 loop: CASSQLGGPPRDYGYTF. The CDR3 nucleotides read TGTGCCAGCTCACAGCTTGGTGGTCCGCCTCGAGACTATGGCTACACCTTC.

V is TRBV19 and J is TRBJ2-7; TRBD2 matches at 8 bases. The CDR3 runs 14 residues. Trimming removed 6 bases from V and 3 bases from J; junction bases left unmatched: 7. Germline assignment: CDR1 LNHDA and CDR2 SQIVND (reference sequence). CDR3 nucleotide sequence: TGTGCCAGTAGCAAGCGGGAGATCGGCTACGAGCAGTACTTC. It specifies CASSKREIGYEQYF.

The chain employs TRBV10-3 and TRBJ2-5, with D possibly matching TRBD1 (6 bases). The CDR3 length is 15 residues. Trimming cost V 2 bases and J 5 bases, with 15 bases left between them. Germline CDR1 ENHRY, CDR2 SYGVKD. As DNA, the CDR3 is TGTGCCATCAGTGAGAGCGAGAGGGGGTGGGAGACCCAGTACTTC. This encodes CAISESERGWETQYF.